Listed here are 32 T cell receptor beta chains from one sample, sequenced in a study of blood T cell repertoires in COVID-19. The assay was immunoSEQ multiplex PCR, and TCRdb's table has in-frame clones only and misses some. The table includes 310,000 or so clones, more than 80% detected once. Sequences were obtained from peripheral blood. Every receptor here comes from a man younger than 30 who had recovered from COVID-19.

The chain recombines TRBV5-1 with TRBJ2-5; D is possibly TRBD2 (5 bases). The V gene lost 1 base and the J gene lost 4 bases, with 17 bases spanning the gap. The V gene's germline CDR1 is SGHRS and CDR2 YFSETQ. This CDR3 region has 16 residues. For the CDR3, the DNA is TGCGCCAGCAGCTTGCTGGGAGAGGGTTCCAGAGAGACCCAGTACTTC. Residues: CASSLLGEGSRETQYF.

The J gene is TRBJ2-3, the V gene TRBV11-2; D might be TRBD2 (6 bases). This CDR3 spans 16 amino acids. Trimming shortened V by 2 bases and J by 0 bases, and 12 bases separated the two germline ends. Germline lookup yields CDR1 SGHAT and CDR2 FQNNGV. The CDR3 reads CASSLRPGTSTDTQYF. CDR3 nucleotide sequence: TGTGCCAGCAGCTTAAGGCCCGGGACTAGCACAGATACGCAGTATTTT.

This clone was picked up one time. This sequence joins TRBV5-1 and TRBJ2-3, with a possible D match to TRBD2 (6 bases). V shed 5 bases and J shed 4 bases, with 8 bases lying between them. From germline, CDR1 is SGHRS and CDR2 YFSETQ. The CDR3 is 12 residues long. The CDR3 nucleotides are TGCGCCAGCAGTAGGGAGGCAGATACGCAGTATTTT. Translation gives CASSREADTQYF.

This clone was observed a single time. The CDR3 DNA is TGTGCCAGCAGCTTGGAGACGGAGGGATACAATGAGCAGTTCTTC. This sequence encodes CASSLETEGYNEQFF. This chain connects TRBV5-5 to TRBJ2-1; TRBD2 might be the D (6 bases). The V gene lost 0 bases and the J gene lost 4 bases, with 11 bases spanning the gap. Germline V gene lookup returns CDR1 SGHKS and CDR2 YYEKEE (reference sequence). CDR3 length equals 15 residues.

The chain links TRBV6-6 to TRBJ2-7, with D maybe TRBD2 (7 bases). CDR3 size: 14 residues. The ends were cut back, 6 bases at V and 6 bases at J, with 18 bases in the middle. Germline V lookup: CDR1 MNHNY, CDR2 SVGAGI (reference sequence). As DNA, the CDR3 is TGTGCCAGCAGGTGGGGGGGGGCTACCGGCGAGCAGTACTTC. As protein: CASRWGGATGEQYF.

This clone was observed once. The chain uses TRBV11-2 and TRBJ1-1; 9 bases match TRBD1. CDR3 length equals 15 residues. CDR1 SGHAT and CDR2 FQNNGV come from the germline V gene. The V gene end was trimmed by 1 base and the J gene end by 4 bases; junction bases not matched to a gene: 4. Written as DNA, the CDR3 is TGTGCCAGCAGCTTAGGGACAGGGGTTGTCACTGAAGCTTTCTTT. This encodes CASSLGTGVVTEAFF.

The chain couples TRBV7-9 to TRBJ1-2, with 7 positions matching TRBD1. Trimming removed 6 bases from V and 4 bases from J; junction bases left unmatched: 8. Germline assignment: CDR1 SEHNR and CDR2 FQNEAQ (reference sequence). This CDR3 region has 14 residues. The CDR3: CASSKGAGRYGYTF. As DNA, the CDR3 is TGTGCCAGCAGTAAGGGGGCAGGACGCTATGGCTACACCTTC.

V is TRBV5-1 and J is TRBJ2-5, with D possibly being TRBD2 (5 bases). Germline CDR1 reads SGHRS; CDR2 reads YFSETQ. Trimming pared 0 bases from V and 4 bases from J, leaving 10 bases between. The CDR3 runs 14 residues. In nucleotides, the CDR3 is TGCGCCAGCAGCTTGGTCGGGGTTCCAGAGACCCAGTACTTC. Translated, it gives CASSLVGVPETQYF.

The V call is TRBV25-1, the J call TRBJ1-2; D might be TRBD1 (6 bases). This CDR3 spans 15 amino acids. Germline V gene data show CDR1 as MGHDK and CDR2 as SYGVNS. V dropped 1 base and J dropped 6 bases, with 15 bases sitting between them. The CDR3 DNA reads TGTGCCAGCAGTGAATGGGTCAGGGGCGGCCATGGCTACACCTTC. It specifies CASSEWVRGGHGYTF.

The DNA for the CDR3 is TGTGCCAGTAGTGATGACAGGTTGAACACCGGGGAGCTGTTTTTT. Its translation: CASSDDRLNTGELFF. This chain connects TRBV19 to TRBJ2-2; a possible D gene is TRBD1 (6 bases). The V end lost 5 bases, the J end lost 1 base, and 11 bases lay between the germline ends. Looked up from germline, CDR1 is LNHDA and CDR2 is SQIVND (reference sequence). The CDR3 spans 15 residues.

The chain employs TRBV3-1 (or the pseudogene TRBV3-2) and TRBJ2-3, with D possibly matching TRBD2 (6 bases). This CDR3 region has 19 residues. The V gene lost 0 bases and the J gene lost 0 bases, with 19 bases spanning the gap. Germline V gene data show CDR1 as LGHDT and CDR2 as YNNKEL (reference sequence). The chain's CDR3 is CASSQEGLRGTTSTDTQYF. CDR3 bases: TGTGCCAGCAGCCAAGAAGGTTTGCGGGGAACCACTAGCACAGATACGCAGTATTTT.

The chain has TRBV6-5 and TRBJ1-1; D is unclear. The germline gives CDR1 MNHEY, CDR2 SVGAGI. Between the trimmed V and J ends, which lost 2 bases and 6 bases, there was a span of 13 bases. This CDR3 contains 14 residues. CDR3 nucleotide sequence: TGTGCCAGCAGTTACACAAGTTCCCACGCTGAAGCTTTCTTT. It translates to CASSYTSSHAEAFF.

The rearrangement joins TRBV11-3 to TRBJ2-3, with 9 bases identical to TRBD1. This CDR3 has 14 residues. CDR1 and CDR2 from the germline V gene are SGHNT and YENEEA. V dropped 4 bases and J dropped 8; count of bases not matched to a gene: 7. CDR3 sequence: CASSSGQGETTQYF. The CDR3 coding sequence is TGTGCCAGCAGCTCGGGACAGGGTGAGACTACGCAGTATTTT.

The V call is TRBV3-1 (or the pseudogene TRBV3-2), the J call TRBJ1-1, with a possible D match to TRBD1 (6 bases). There are 15 residues in the CDR3. Germline CDR1 is LGHDT and CDR2 is YNNKEL (reference sequence). V gave up 1 base and J gave up 2 bases, with 11 bases separating them. The CDR3, as DNA: TGTGCCAGCAGCCAAGTGTGGACAGATAACACTGAAGCTTTCTTT. Translating gives CASSQVWTDNTEAFF.

V usage is TRBV28 and J usage is TRBJ2-6, with 10 nucleotides matching TRBD1. This CDR3 has 21 amino acids. Looked up from germline, CDR1 is MDHEN and CDR2 is SYDVKM. V dropped 6 bases and J dropped 0; count of bases not matched to a gene: 17. The CDR3 DNA follows: TGTGCCAGCAGCCAACCCGGGACAGGGGCCTTAACAAGCTCTGGGGCCAACGTCCTGACTTTC. This sequence encodes CASSQPGTGALTSSGANVLTF.

The V gene is TRBV19, the J gene TRBJ2-5, with TRBD2 identical over 12 bases. CDR1 is LNHDA, CDR2 SQIVND, per germline (reference sequence). There are 13 residues in the CDR3. Unmatched junction bases numbered 0, after V lost 6 bases and J lost 4 bases. The CDR3 DNA sequence: TGTGCCAGTAGGACTAGCGGGAGAGAGACCCAGTACTTC. As protein: CASRTSGRETQYF.

The chain couples TRBV25-1 to TRBJ1-1; maybe TRBD1 (6 bases). There are 13 residues in the CDR3. Trimming took 8 bases from V and 4 from J, leaving 14 bases between them. The germline V gene has CDR1 MGHDK and CDR2 SYGVNS. As DNA, the CDR3 is TGTGCCAGCGGAGTGGGGGCCCGCACTGAAGCTTTCTTT. This encodes CASGVGARTEAFF.

The chain's CDR3 is CASSPDRGGTEAFF. The CDR3 DNA is TGTGCCAGTAGCCCAGACAGAGGGGGCACTGAAGCTTTCTTT. The rearrangement joins TRBV19 to TRBJ1-1; tentative D call: TRBD1 (6 bases). Trimming stripped 6 bases from V and 4 bases from J, with 15 bases between. CDR1 LNHDA and CDR2 SQIVND come from the germline V gene (reference sequence). The CDR3 contains 14 residues.

The chain couples TRBV2 to TRBJ2-7; D is ambiguous. The germline CDR1 and CDR2 sequences are SNHLY and FYNNEI. The CDR3 is 13 residues long. V lost 6 bases and J 0 bases, leaving 9 bases between the germline ends. The CDR3, as DNA: TGTGCCAGCAGCTTTGAGGCCTCCTACGAGCAGTACTTC. It is translated as CASSFEASYEQYF.

To note about this clone: The sample has other DNA sequences that encode this CDR3 too. J is TRBJ1-5 and V is TRBV3-1 (or the pseudogene TRBV3-2); the D is unclear. This CDR3 spans 14 amino acids. The V and J ends lost 2 bases and 1 base respectively, with 6 bases between them. The germline V gene has CDR1 LGHDT and CDR2 YNNKEL (reference sequence). The chain's CDR3 is CASSQSGSNQPQHF. In DNA, the CDR3 is TGTGCCAGCAGCCAATCGGGGAGCAATCAGCCCCAGCATTTT.

This clone is a singleton in its sample. The chain is built from TRBV11-2 and TRBJ1-1; no reliable D call. This CDR3 spans 12 amino acids. V was pared by 1 base and J by 7 bases, with 7 bases between. The germline V gene has CDR1 SGHAT and CDR2 FQNNGV. The CDR3 here is CASSLVRSEAFF. DNA of the CDR3: TGTGCCAGCAGCTTAGTAAGGAGTGAAGCTTTCTTT.

This chain joins TRBV7-8 and TRBJ1-2, with D maybe TRBD1 (6 bases). The CDR3 length is 14 residues. Trimming took off 1 base at V and 8 bases at J, with 14 bases between the two ends. The germline gives CDR1 SGHVS, CDR2 FQNEAQ. CDR3 DNA: TGTGCCAGCAGCTTAGTGGTAACAGGGTGGGGCTACACCTTC. Translation: CASSLVVTGWGYTF.

The V gene is TRBV19, the J gene TRBJ2-7; 11 nucleotides line up with TRBD1. Germline V gene data show CDR1 as LNHDA and CDR2 as SQIVND (reference sequence). The V segment lost 5 bases and the J segment 1 base; nucleotides outside the gene matches: 7. This CDR3 is 16 amino acids long. CDR3 protein: CASSVQGTGGSYEQYF. For the CDR3, the DNA is TGTGCCAGTAGTGTACAAGGGACAGGGGGATCCTACGAGCAGTACTTC. Complete variable domain (other parts from reference TRBV19 and TRBJ2-7): DGGITQSPKYLFRKEGQNVTLSCEQNLNHDAMYWYRQDPGQGLRLIYYSQIVNDFQKGDIAEGYSVSREKKESFPLTVTSAQKNPTAFYLCASSVQGTGGSYEQYFGPGTRLTVT.

The rearrangement links TRBV7-9 to TRBJ2-1; tentatively, D is TRBD2 (5 bases). The V end was cut by 5 bases, the J end by 9 bases, with 14 bases between. CDR3 size: 13 residues. CDR1 and CDR2 from the germline V gene are SEHNR and FQNEAQ (reference sequence). The CDR3 is CASSIGLMGEQFF. As DNA, the CDR3 is TGTGCCAGCAGCATAGGACTGATGGGTGAGCAGTTCTTC.

The chain is built from TRBV5-1 and TRBJ1-2; D unclear. The CDR3 is 14 amino acids. Trimming removed 4 bases from V and 3 bases from J, with 13 bases in between. Germline assignment: CDR1 SGHRS and CDR2 YFSETQ. The chain's CDR3 is CASSPSGFDYGYTF. CDR3 nucleotide sequence: TGCGCCAGCAGCCCCTCCGGGTTTGACTATGGCTACACCTTC.

V gene TRBV5-4 combines with J gene TRBJ2-5; a possible D gene is TRBD2 (6 bases). The CDR3 covers 15 residues. With 4 bases removed from V and 0 bases from J, the gap between germline ends came to 13 bases. Germline V lookup: CDR1 SGHNT, CDR2 YYREEE (reference sequence). The CDR3 reads CASSQFGEDQETQYF. The CDR3, as DNA: TGTGCCAGCAGCCAATTTGGGGAGGACCAAGAGACCCAGTACTTC.

The V gene is TRBV4-1, the J gene TRBJ2-3; tentatively, D is TRBD2 (6 bases). Germline lookup yields CDR1 MGHRA and CDR2 YSYEKL. This CDR3 has 15 amino acids. With 6 bases removed from V and 3 bases from J, the gap between germline ends came to 16 bases. CDR3 nucleotides: TGCGCCAGCAGAAACCGGGACTCTCGAACAGATACGCAGTATTTT. It encodes CASRNRDSRTDTQYF.

The table lists this clone with many counts. The V call is TRBV6-6, the J call TRBJ1-2; tentative D call: TRBD1 (5 bases). The germline CDR1 and CDR2 sequences are MNHNY and SVGAGI (reference sequence). The CDR3 sequence is 15 residues long. V was trimmed by 0 bases and J by 3 bases, leaving 11 bases between them. In DNA form, the CDR3 reads TGTGCCAGCAGTTACTCACTTAGGGGCGACTATGGCTACACCTTC. Amino acids: CASSYSLRGDYGYTF.

The chain is built from TRBV30 and TRBJ2-3; TRBD2 matches 10 bases. V dropped 6 bases and J dropped 4; count of bases not matched to a gene: 7. The germline CDR1 and CDR2 sequences are GTSNPN and SVGIG (reference sequence). CDR3 length: 14 amino acids. The CDR3, as DNA: TGTGCCTGTTCGCTAGCGGGAGTCTCAGATACGCAGTATTTT. Translating it yields CACSLAGVSDTQYF.

This chain connects TRBV7-2 to TRBJ2-3; D call uncertain. The CDR3 is 12 residues long. Looked up from germline, CDR1 is SGHTA and CDR2 is FQGNSA. V was pared by 5 bases and J by 2 bases, with 5 bases between. DNA of the CDR3: TGTGCCAGCAGCCCCGTCACAGATACGCAGTATTTT. Translated, it gives CASSPVTDTQYF. Full variable domain (rest looked up from reference TRBV7-2 and TRBJ2-3): GAGVSQSPSNKVTEKGKDVELRCDPISGHTALYWYRQSLGQGLEFLIYFQGNSAPDKSGLPSDRFSAERTGGSVSTLTIQRTQQEDSAVYLCASSPVTDTQYFGPGTRLTVL.

The V gene is TRBV19, the J gene TRBJ2-2; tentative D call: TRBD1 (6 bases). This CDR3 region has 15 residues. V was trimmed by 5 bases and J by 4 bases, leaving 14 bases between them. Germline CDR1 is LNHDA and CDR2 is SQIVND (reference sequence). CDR3 loop: CASSGPGTSTGELFF. Here the CDR3 DNA reads TGTGCCAGTAGTGGGCCCGGGACATCCACCGGGGAGCTGTTTTTT.

The rearrangement links TRBV5-1 to TRBJ1-5; TRBD1 matches at 8 bases. This CDR3 region has 16 residues. CDR1 and CDR2 from the germline V gene are SGHRS and YFSETQ. The trim removed 4 bases at V and 7 bases at J, leaving 13 bases unmatched. CDR3 DNA sequence: TGCGCCAGCAGCCCAACGGGACAGGAAACAGGACAGCCCCAGCATTTT. It encodes CASSPTGQETGQPQHF.